This T cell receptor (beta chain) was captured in a study of T cell changes during pregnancy in multiple sclerosis. The data were produced by immunoSEQ multiplex PCR, yet TCRdb's version contains in-frame clones alone and is incomplete. The table includes more than 65,000 clones, 90% to 95% detected once. This specimen was peripheral blood, taken in the first trimester of pregnancy. The sequence derives from a female donor with multiple sclerosis, enrolled in a pregnancy study.

CDR3 sequence: CASRQGLAGVEQFF. CDR3 bases: TGTGCCAGCAGGCAAGGACTAGCGGGAGTTGAGCAGTTCTTC. This sequence joins TRBV6-5 and TRBJ2-1, with 13 bases matching TRBD2. V gave up 6 bases and J gave up 9 bases; unmatched junction bases: 5. This CDR3 comprises 14 residues. The germline CDR1 and CDR2 sequences are MNHEY and SVGAGI.